What follows are 21 T cell receptor beta chains derived from one specimen sequenced in a study of shared clonotypes between healthy human individuals (dated by TCRdb to 2020 to 2022). CD8 naive samples were CD45RO-negative cells positively selected for CCR7, giving a CD45RA+CCR7+ population that excluded TemRA cells. Library preparation was by the immunoSEQ multiplex PCR assay. In TCRdb, the immuneACCESS table is reduced to in-frame sequences with V and J assigned. These tables do not hold every clone; where another copy was compared, an unresolved V gene accounts for under half, and the others remain unexplained. Within this sample are more than 2 million clones, with over 85% of them counted one time only. About 1.7% of the sample comes from the top ten. Sequences were obtained from naive CD8+ T cells from PBMCs. The sample's cell subset or site, from its label and the paper: CD45RA+CCR7+. Receptor source: a man in his late teens or twenties in good health. Some clones in this sample may be carry-over from other donors' samples.

The chain is built from TRBV27 and TRBJ2-7; D is undetermined. Looked up from germline, CDR1 is MNHEY and CDR2 is SMNVEV (reference sequence). The CDR3 covers 14 residues. V was shortened by 4 bases and J by 3 bases, with 13 bases between the two germline ends. CDR3 DNA: TGTGCCAGCAGTTCCGTTAACAGATACTACGAGCAGTACTTC. Translation gives CASSSVNRYYEQYF.

This sequence joins TRBV5-6 and TRBJ1-5; D unresolved. The CDR3 extends over 12 amino acids. Germline V CDR1 and CDR2: SGHDT, YYEEEE. Trimming pared 3 bases from V and 9 bases from J, leaving 10 bases between. CDR3 bases: TGTGCCAGCAGCTCGGCCCGAGGGCCCCAGCATTTT. Residues: CASSSARGPQHF.

The rearrangement joins TRBV11-2 to TRBJ2-7; 7 nucleotides match TRBD1. The CDR3 runs to 15 residues. Germline lookup yields CDR1 SGHAT and CDR2 FQNNGV. V dropped 5 bases and J dropped 3; count of bases not matched to a gene: 10. DNA of the CDR3: TGTGCCAGCAGCAGCCGGGACAGCGTACACTACGAGCAGTACTTC. It is translated as CASSSRDSVHYEQYF.

The chain uses TRBV5-6 and TRBJ2-5; D might be TRBD1 or TRBD2, each matching 6 bases. The V end lost 4 bases, the J end lost 5 bases, and 18 bases lay between the germline ends. CDR1 SGHDT and CDR2 YYEEEE come from the germline V gene. This CDR3 contains 15 residues. In DNA, the CDR3 is TGTGCCAGCAGCGCTGGAGGGGGGTCCTTGGAGACCCAGTACTTC. Its translation: CASSAGGGSLETQYF.

This sequence joins TRBV6-5 and TRBJ2-2, with no clear D. The CDR3 runs 14 residues. The germline gives CDR1 MNHEY, CDR2 SVGAGI. V was cut by 8 bases and J by 6 bases, with 16 bases left in between. The chain's CDR3 is CASCLQGRPGELFF. The CDR3 DNA reads TGTGCCAGCTGCCTCCAAGGGCGTCCCGGGGAGCTGTTTTTT.

This clone was observed a single time. The chain combines TRBV5-4 with TRBJ1-4, with D unclear. Trimming took 2 bases from V and 5 from J, leaving 10 bases between them. The CDR3 has 14 amino acids. Germline V gene sequence: CDR1 SGHNT, CDR2 YYREEE (reference sequence). In DNA form, the CDR3 reads TGTGCCAGCAGCTTTCGGCCAGAGAATGAAAAACTGTTTTTT. Protein: CASSFRPENEKLFF. Filled out from reference TRBV5-4 and TRBJ1-4, the complete variable domain reads ETGVTQSPTHLIKTRGQQVTLRCSSQSGHNTVSWYQQALGQGPQFIFQYYREEENGRGNFPPRFSGLQFPNYSSELNVNALELDDSALYLCASSFRPENEKLFFGSGTQLSVL.

This chain uses TRBV7-9 with TRBJ2-4; D unresolved. Germline V gives CDR1 SEHNR, CDR2 FQNEAQ (reference sequence). This CDR3 is 15 amino acids long. V shed 0 bases and J shed 0 bases, with 6 bases lying between them. CDR3 amino acids: CASSLAKEAKNIQYF. CDR3 sequence (DNA): TGTGCCAGCAGCTTAGCCAAAGAAGCCAAAAACATTCAGTACTTC.

The rearrangement links TRBV6-6 to TRBJ1-2, with a possible D match to TRBD1 (6 bases). The CDR3 is made up of 12 amino acids. Trimming left V 4 bases short and J 8 bases short, with 11 bases between. From germline, CDR1 is MNHNY and CDR2 SVGAGI (reference sequence). The CDR3, as DNA: TGTGCCAGCAGTTCAGGGGTGTGGGGCTACACCTTC. It translates to CASSSGVWGYTF.

The genes are TRBV27 and TRBJ2-6; TRBD2 is a possible D gene (6 bases). V dropped 4 bases and J dropped 1 base, with 11 bases sitting between them. CDR3 length: 16 amino acids. Germline CDR1 reads MNHEY; CDR2 reads SMNVEV (reference sequence). The CDR3 loop reads CASSSTGVSGANVLTF. Here the CDR3 DNA reads TGTGCCAGCAGTTCTACGGGGGTATCTGGGGCCAACGTCCTGACTTTC.

The chain uses TRBV4-1 and TRBJ1-5, with D uncertain. V was shortened by 1 base and J by 0 bases, with 10 bases between the two germline ends. The length of the CDR3 is 16 residues. Germline CDR1 is MGHRA and CDR2 is YSYEKL. CDR3 sequence reads: CASSQVGGFSNQPQHF. The DNA of the CDR3 is TGCGCCAGCAGCCAAGTGGGTGGATTTAGCAATCAGCCCCAGCATTTT.

V is TRBV28 and J is TRBJ2-7; TRBD1 is a possible D gene (5 bases). V lost 6 bases and J 3 bases, leaving 12 bases between the germline ends. Germline values: CDR1 MDHEN, CDR2 SYDVKM. The CDR3 has 13 residues. The CDR3 sequence is CASRQDRNYEQYF. The CDR3 DNA is TGTGCCAGCAGACAAGACAGAAACTACGAGCAGTACTTC.

This clone was detected only a few times. The same CDR3 also results from other DNA sequences found in this sample. This rearrangement joins TRBV27 to TRBJ2-7; 8 nucleotides agree with TRBD2. Trimming cost V 3 bases and J 2 bases; bases outside gene matches: 0. The CDR3 sequence is 13 residues long. Germline CDR1 and CDR2: MNHEY and SMNVEV (reference sequence). Here the CDR3 reads CASSLGLAYEQYF. CDR3 DNA sequence: TGTGCCAGCAGTTTGGGACTAGCCTACGAGCAGTACTTC.

The chain links TRBV15 to TRBJ2-1; no clear D gene. Germline-derived CDR1 and CDR2 are LNHNV and YYDKDF (reference sequence). This CDR3 comprises 17 residues. V gave up 0 bases and J gave up 0 bases, with 12 bases separating them. In nucleotides, the CDR3 is TGTGCCACCAGCAGAGAGGACGCGCAGAGCTCCTACAATGAGCAGTTCTTC. Translated: CATSREDAQSSYNEQFF.

The chain is built from TRBV5-6 and TRBJ2-5, with a possible D match to TRBD2 (6 bases). The CDR3 has 14 amino acids. V was cut by 0 bases and J by 5 bases, with 11 bases left in between. Germline V lookup: CDR1 SGHDT, CDR2 YYEEEE. The CDR3 DNA sequence: TGTGCCAGCAGCTTGGCCGGAGGGACGGAGACCCAGTACTTC. Amino acids: CASSLAGGTETQYF.

The rearrangement uses TRBV27 and TRBJ2-5; TRBD2 agrees at 10 bases. Germline V CDR1 and CDR2: MNHEY, SMNVEV (reference sequence). The CDR3 loop spans 15 amino acids. V lost 1 base to trimming and J lost 5 bases; unmatched junction nucleotides: 4. CDR3 nucleotide sequence: TGTGCCAGCAGTTTATTGCTAGCGGGAGCCGAGACCCAGTACTTC. Translation gives CASSLLLAGAETQYF.

The chain uses TRBV6-5 and TRBJ2-7; D might be TRBD2 (5 bases). V lost 7 bases, J lost 4 bases, and 11 bases lay in between. CDR3 size: 12 residues. Germline V lookup: CDR1 MNHEY, CDR2 SVGAGI. The CDR3: CASISGRYEQYF. The CDR3 DNA is TGTGCCAGCATATCGGGGAGATACGAGCAGTACTTC.

The chain joins TRBV29-1 to TRBJ1-2; no firm D call. V dropped 2 bases and J dropped 6 bases, with 10 bases sitting between them. The CDR3 extends over 12 amino acids. CDR1 is SQVTM, CDR2 ANQGSEA, per germline. This CDR3 is CSVESLLNGYTF. CDR3 DNA sequence: TGCAGCGTTGAATCCCTTTTAAATGGCTACACCTTC.

The chain has TRBV5-6 and TRBJ2-1; 9 positions match TRBD2. V was pared by 2 bases and J by 6 bases, with 9 bases of the junction left unmatched. The CDR3 covers 16 residues. In germline, CDR1 is SGHDT, CDR2 YYEEEE. CDR3 in DNA: TGTGCCAGCAGCTTCCGGTTTAGCGGGAGAGGCAATGAGCAGTTCTTC. Protein sequence: CASSFRFSGRGNEQFF.

This clone was seen a single time. This sequence joins TRBV10-3 and TRBJ1-2; 7 positions agree with TRBD1. V gave up 6 bases and J gave up 6 bases; unmatched junction bases: 7. This CDR3 comprises 13 residues. The V gene's germline CDR1 is ENHRY and CDR2 SYGVKD. The CDR3 here is CAISSGGRDGYTF. The CDR3 bases are TGTGCCATCAGCTCAGGGGGTAGGGATGGCTACACCTTC.

The rearrangement joins TRBV19 to TRBJ2-7; D unclear. CDR1 is LNHDA and CDR2 is SQIVND in the germline V gene (reference sequence). Trimming took off 4 bases at V and 2 bases at J, with 12 bases between the two ends. CDR3 length: 14 residues. The CDR3 spells CASSKVVSAYEQYF. CDR3 coding DNA: TGTGCCAGTAGTAAGGTAGTGTCGGCCTACGAGCAGTACTTC.

The genes are TRBV4-1 and TRBJ2-1; D is ambiguous. This CDR3 comprises 16 residues. V was cut by 4 bases and J by 0 bases, with 13 bases left in between. Germline values: CDR1 MGHRA, CDR2 YSYEKL. The CDR3 region is CASSPLSPSSYNEQFF. In DNA, the CDR3 is TGCGCCAGCAGCCCCCTTAGCCCTAGCTCCTACAATGAGCAGTTCTTC.